The 28 T cell receptor beta chains below all came from one sample that was sequenced in a study of read filtering for tumor transcriptome and immune sequencing (TCRdb year 2020). The run used an Illumina HiSeq 4000. TCR libraries were built from approximately 400 ng RNA with the Immunoverse kit, using molecular barcoded adaptors covering alpha/delta and beta/gamma chains. TCRdb took the public reads, trimmed them with fastp at Q25, ran MiXCR for clone calling and kept in-frame beta chains. Every distinct CDR3 protein forms one entry, paired with its most common genes and DNA. The sample table records around 130,000 distinct CDR3 sequences; about 13% of these occur just once. The ten largest clones capture 8.4% of the sample. Sequenced input: a population of CD138-negative cells sorted from bone marrow. The cell subset or site label for this specimen denotes: bone marrow mononuclear cells depleted of CD138+ plasma/myeloma cells by negative magnetic selection. The receptors originated from a donor aged 40 or older with multiple myeloma.

Concerning this clonotype itself: Just one base apart from a much larger clone, this may be a read error. This chain joins TRBV7-9 and TRBJ2-6; possibly TRBD1 for D (5 bases). This CDR3 has 18 residues. CDR1 is SEHNR and CDR2 is FQNEAQ in the germline V gene (reference sequence). The CDR3, as DNA: TGTGCCAGCAGCTTAAAAGGGGCCCCAAGCTCTGGGGCCAACGTCCTGGCTTTC. Translation gives CASSLKGAPSSGANVLAF.

This chain connects TRBV29-1 to TRBJ2-7; TRBD2 matches 9 bases. J gave up 0 bases and V 4 bases, and 10 bases lay outside the gene matches. The germline V gene encodes CDR1 SQVTM and CDR2 ANQGSEA. CDR3 length: 16 residues. CDR3 sequence (DNA): TGCAGCGTTGTACTGGCGGGAGGGCCCCACTCCTACGAGCAGTACTTC. Protein product: CSVVLAGGPHSYEQYF.

For this clonotype: The conserved final phenylalanine or tryptophan is absent from the CDR3, which likely points to a read error. The CDR3 here is CASRHGQGDTEAFL. In nucleotides, the CDR3 is TGTGCCAGCAGACACGGACAGGGCGACACTGAAGCTTTCCTT. This chain uses TRBV7-9 with TRBJ1-1; 8 bases are shared with TRBD1. The trim removed 6 bases at V and 3 bases at J, leaving 6 bases unmatched. CDR3 length: 14 amino acids. CDR1 and CDR2 from the germline V gene are SEHNR and FQNEAQ (reference sequence).

This clonotype was observed at least ten times. The chain is built from TRBV27 and TRBJ1-4; D unresolved. V lost 5 bases and J lost 7, with 17 bases in between. Germline V CDR1 and CDR2: MNHEY, SMNVEV (reference sequence). The CDR3 covers 15 residues. The CDR3 DNA reads as TGTGCCAGCAGTCCCACTATGTGGGCTGGTGAAAAACTGTTTTTT. Amino acids: CASSPTMWAGEKLFF.

In regard to this clonotype: A read error may be the cause here, since a much bigger clone is one base away. The chain employs TRBV4-3 and TRBJ2-1, with 11 bases identical to TRBD2. Germline lookup yields CDR1 LGHNA and CDR2 YSLEER. There are 18 residues in the CDR3. After removal of 1 base from V and 1 base from J, the junction contained 6 bases not matched to a gene. The DNA for the CDR3 is TGCGCCAGCAGCCAAGCTGGGCTAGCGGGAGGATCCTACAATGAGCAGTTCTTC. Encoded protein: CASSQAGLAGGSYNEQFF.

This clonotype has only a few counts. V is TRBV29-1 and J is TRBJ2-2, with TRBD1 matching 8 bases. V lost 7 bases to trimming and J lost 1 base; unmatched junction nucleotides: 5. The CDR3 consists of 14 residues. CDR1 and CDR2 from the germline V gene are SQVTM and ANQGSEA. This CDR3 is CSASGTGNTGELFF. The CDR3 DNA sequence: TGCAGCGCCTCGGGGACAGGGAACACCGGGGAGCTGTTTTTT.

This clonotype turned up a few times. The chain joins TRBV7-6 to TRBJ2-2, with 7 bases lining up with TRBD2. The trim removed 4 bases at V and 6 bases at J, leaving 14 bases unmatched. CDR1 is SGHVS and CDR2 is FNYEAQ in the germline V gene. The CDR3 totals 17 residues. For the CDR3, the DNA is TGTGCCAGCAGCTCACCGGGACTATCTGGCTCCGCCGGGGAGCTGTTTTTT. This sequence encodes CASSSPGLSGSAGELFF.

This clonotype was detected ten times or more. V usage is TRBV6-1 and J usage is TRBJ1-1, with D unclear. The V gene lost 2 bases and the J gene lost 3 bases, with 13 bases spanning the gap. CDR1 is MNHNS, CDR2 SASEGT, per germline. This CDR3 is 15 amino acids long. The CDR3 DNA reads TGTGCCAGCAGTGAATCTGGGGAGGGCTACACTGAAGCTTTCTTT. Its protein is CASSESGEGYTEAFF.

At least ten counts were recorded for this clonotype. The chain couples TRBV29-1 to TRBJ2-3; 7 bases are shared with TRBD2. Germline-derived CDR1 and CDR2 are SQVTM and ANQGSEA. The junction had 8 bases not matched to a gene; V was cut back by 5 bases and J by 6 bases. The CDR3 length is 13 residues. This chain's CDR3 is CSVWGGRGDTQYF. CDR3 DNA: TGCAGCGTTTGGGGCGGGAGAGGGGATACGCAGTATTTT.

Ten or more counts support this clonotype. V gene TRBV5-1 combines with J gene TRBJ2-7; 10 bases match TRBD1. Germline V gene sequence: CDR1 SGHRS, CDR2 YFSETQ. Germline trimming cut 4 bases from V and 5 bases from J; bases unmatched to any gene: 9. There are 15 residues in the CDR3. The CDR3 DNA reads TGCGCCAGCAGCATGACCGGGACAGGGGTTAACGAGCAGTACTTC. It specifies CASSMTGTGVNEQYF.

As concerns this clonotype: With a much larger clone just one base away, this may be a read error. The chain employs TRBV10-2 and TRBJ2-5; D possibly corresponds to TRBD2 (5 bases). Germline V gene sequence: CDR1 WSHSY, CDR2 SAAADI. The V gene lost 2 bases and the J gene lost 5 bases, with 12 bases spanning the gap. This CDR3 has 14 amino acids. The CDR3: CASSEVRGKETQYF. The CDR3 coding sequence is TGCGCCAGCAGTGAGGTTCGGGGTAAGGAGACCCAGTACTTC.

This clonotype was seen only a few times. The CDR3 nucleotides read TGCAGTGCTTCTTCGGGGACAGCGAAACTGTTTTTT. This gives the protein CSASSGTAKLFF. The rearrangement joins TRBV20-1 to TRBJ1-4; 7 bases agree with TRBD1. Trimming removed 5 bases from V and 11 bases from J; junction bases left unmatched: 8. This CDR3 spans 12 amino acids. Per germline, CDR1 DFQATT and CDR2 SNEGSKA (reference sequence).

This clonotype was counted only a few times. This chain uses TRBV7-9 with TRBJ2-1; tentative D call: TRBD2 (6 bases). CDR1 SEHNR and CDR2 FQNEAQ come from the germline V gene (reference sequence). V was shortened by 6 bases and J by 6 bases, with 24 bases between the two germline ends. This CDR3 spans 17 amino acids. CDR3 coding DNA: TGTGCCAGCAGTTTCCCCGCTTTAGCGGACCTCTGCAATGAGCAGTTCTTC. Amino acids: CASSFPALADLCNEQFF.

This clonotype was observed at least ten times. The V gene is TRBV2, the J gene TRBJ1-5, with D unclear. The V end lost 6 bases, the J end lost 1 base, and 13 bases lay between the germline ends. CDR1 and CDR2 from the germline V gene are SNHLY and FYNNEI. This CDR3 spans 15 amino acids. The CDR3 spells CASRPTPISNQPQHF. In nucleotides, the CDR3 is TGTGCCAGCAGGCCCACCCCAATCAGCAATCAGCCCCAGCATTTT.

About this clonotype itself: A read error may explain this, as a much larger clone is one base away. V usage is TRBV28 and J usage is TRBJ1-3; maybe TRBD1 (5 bases). This CDR3 is built from 15 residues. Germline lookup yields CDR1 MDHEN and CDR2 SYDVKM. V lost 2 bases, J lost 4 bases, and 12 bases lay in between. CDR3 sequence (DNA): TGTGCCAGCAGTTTAGGACAAGCCCCCGGAAACACCATATATTTT. It specifies CASSLGQAPGNTIYF.

This clonotype occurred many times. This chain joins TRBV20-1 and TRBJ2-7; unclear D gene. The CDR3 is 11 residues long. Trimming shortened V by 2 bases and J by 7 bases, and 9 bases separated the two germline ends. Germline V gives CDR1 DFQATT, CDR2 SNEGSKA (reference sequence). The CDR3 protein is CSARPQEEQYF. CDR3 DNA: TGCAGTGCTAGACCGCAGGAGGAGCAGTACTTC.

A note on this clonotype: Compared with germline, one end of the junction differs, possibly owing to a read error. This chain joins TRBV5-1 and TRBJ2-7; 8 bases fit TRBD1. Germline V gene sequence: CDR1 SGHRS, CDR2 YFSETQ. The CDR3 consists of 15 residues. The DNA for the CDR3 is TGCGCTAGCAGCCCCCAGGGCAGGGGGCTCTACGAGCAGTACTTC. It specifies CASSPQGRGLYEQYF.

Remarks on this clonotype: A much larger clone lies a single base off, so this may be a read error. The chain carries TRBV29-1 and TRBJ2-4; the D gene could be TRBD1 or TRBD2 (5 bases each). Trimming took off 4 bases at V and 2 bases at J, with 9 bases between the two ends. The CDR3 contains 13 residues. From germline, CDR1 is SQVTM and CDR2 ANQGSEA. CDR3 region: CSVGGSTKNIQYF. In DNA form, the CDR3 reads TGCAGCGTTGGGGGGAGTACCAAAAACATTCAGTACTTC. The variable domain in full, completed from reference TRBV29-1 and TRBJ2-4, reads SAVISQKPSRDICQRGTSLTIQCQVDSQVTMMFWYRQQPGQSLTLIATANQGSEATYESGFVIDKFPISRPNLTFSTLTVSNMSPEDSSIYLCSVGGSTKNIQYFGAGTRLSVL.

This clonotype was observed at least ten times. The chain uses TRBV6-1 and TRBJ1-5; TRBD1 might be the D (5 bases). The CDR3 runs 16 residues. Germline V gives CDR1 MNHNS, CDR2 SASEGT. The V and J ends lost 2 bases and 4 bases respectively, with 15 bases between them. This CDR3 reads CASSEHGHDGNQPQHF. CDR3 DNA sequence: TGTGCCAGCAGTGAACACGGACACGATGGAAATCAGCCCCAGCATTTT.

This clonotype was seen a few times. This chain joins TRBV7-2 and TRBJ1-5, with D maybe TRBD1 (5 bases). The ends were cut back, 3 bases at V and 7 bases at J, with 10 bases in the middle. The germline gives CDR1 SGHTA, CDR2 FQGNSA. This CDR3 has 13 amino acids. In DNA, the CDR3 is TGTGCCAGCAGCTTGGGACCTGACCAGCCCCAGCATTTT. Amino acids: CASSLGPDQPQHF.

This clonotype was detected ten times or more. The rearrangement joins TRBV18 to TRBJ1-5; D not resolved. Germline V gives CDR1 KGHSH, CDR2 LQKENI. This CDR3 has 10 amino acids. Trimming pared 3 bases from V and 6 bases from J, leaving 0 bases between. CDR3 sequence reads: CASSPQPQHF. For the CDR3, the DNA is TGTGCCAGCTCACCTCAGCCCCAGCATTTT.

J is TRBJ2-2 and V is TRBV10-3, with 7 bases identical to TRBD2. With V trimmed by 8 bases and J by 4 bases, 7 bases remained unmatched. The CDR3 has 14 amino acids. Germline lookup yields CDR1 ENHRY and CDR2 SYGVKD. CDR3 bases: TGTGCCATCCGCGAGCGGGAATCCACCGGGGAGCTGTTTTTT. This codes for CAIRERESTGELFF.

The sample holds many counts of this clonotype. This chain joins TRBV4-1 and TRBJ2-4; D perhaps matches TRBD2 (6 bases). From germline, CDR1 is MGHRA and CDR2 YSYEKL. This CDR3 is built from 16 residues. Trimming cost V 4 bases and J 1 base, with 14 bases left between them. The chain's CDR3 is CASSRGSGVAKNIQYF. In DNA form, the CDR3 reads TGCGCCAGCAGCCGAGGGTCGGGGGTTGCCAAAAACATTCAGTACTTC.

This clonotype has ten or more counts. This sequence joins TRBV19 and TRBJ2-6; no clear D. From germline, CDR1 is LNHDA and CDR2 SQIVND (reference sequence). The ends were cut back, 2 bases at V and 0 bases at J, with 5 bases in the middle. The CDR3 spans 15 residues. The CDR3 DNA is TGTGCCAGTAGTATATCGAGCTCTGGGGCCAACGTCCTGACTTTC. Translation gives CASSISSSGANVLTF.

Ten or more counts support this clonotype. The rearrangement joins TRBV12-3 or TRBV12-4 to TRBJ1-1; 7 nucleotides match TRBD1. V was pared by 7 bases and J by 1 base, with 3 bases of the junction left unmatched. The CDR3 loop spans 13 amino acids. The CDR3 DNA reads TGTGCCAGCAAAGGACAGGCGAACACTGAAGCTTTCTTT. Its translation is CASKGQANTEAFF.

This clonotype was recorded at least ten times. The CDR3 spells CASSPDTNEKLFF. In DNA form, the CDR3 reads TGTGCCAGCAGCCCGGACACTAATGAAAAACTGTTTTTT. The chain couples TRBV7-8 to TRBJ1-4; no reliable D call. Trimming took off 5 bases at V and 2 bases at J, with 6 bases between the two ends. Germline loops: CDR1 SGHVS, CDR2 FQNEAQ. CDR3 length equals 13 residues.

This clonotype was seen many times. The chain links TRBV12-3 or TRBV12-4 to TRBJ2-7, with a weak D call TRBD1 (6 bases). V lost 6 bases to trimming and J lost 5 bases, with 14 bases between them. This CDR3 is 13 amino acids long. CDR3 in amino acids: CASRPGQSHEQYF. CDR3 nucleotide sequence: TGTGCCAGCAGACCTGGACAGTCCCACGAGCAGTACTTC.

This clonotype was found a few times. This sequence joins TRBV7-2 and TRBJ2-4; a possible D gene is TRBD1 (5 bases). The CDR3 is made up of 13 amino acids. Trimming left V 5 bases short and J 13 bases short, with 18 bases between. The germline gives CDR1 SGHTA, CDR2 FQGNSA. The CDR3 spells CASSPIRAQSQYF. Written as DNA, the CDR3 is TGTGCCAGCAGCCCAATCAGGGCGCAGTCCCAGTACTTC.